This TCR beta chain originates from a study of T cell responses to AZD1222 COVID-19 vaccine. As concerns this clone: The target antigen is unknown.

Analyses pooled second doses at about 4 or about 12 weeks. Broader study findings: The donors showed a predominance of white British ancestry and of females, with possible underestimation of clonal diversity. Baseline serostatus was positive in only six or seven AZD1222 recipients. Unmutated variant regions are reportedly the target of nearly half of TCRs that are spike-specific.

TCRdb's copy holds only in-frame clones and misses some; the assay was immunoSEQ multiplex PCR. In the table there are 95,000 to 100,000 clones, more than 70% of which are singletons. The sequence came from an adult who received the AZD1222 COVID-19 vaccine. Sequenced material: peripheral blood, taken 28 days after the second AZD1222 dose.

CDR3 nucleotides: TGCGCCAGCAGCTTGGATGACAGCCTGAACACTGAAGCTTTCTTT. This codes for CASSLDDSLNTEAFF. The chain combines TRBV5-1 with TRBJ1-1; D is perhaps TRBD1 (5 bases). V shed 0 bases and J shed 0 bases, with 9 bases lying between them. Germline CDR1 reads SGHRS; CDR2 reads YFSETQ. The CDR3 runs to 15 residues.